This is a list of T cell receptor beta chains from one sample in a study of regulatory T cells in long-lasting Graves disease. TCRdb recomputed calls from the multiplex PCR reads with MiXCR, one row per CDR3 protein. Here the sample spans about 350,000 distinct CDR3 sequences, around 15% being singletons. In addition, the sample was reused for a study of T cells in Graves' hyperthyroidism and ophthalmopathy.

Material: peripheral blood mononuclear cells (PBMCs), obtained at new diagnosis, from a patient treated with antithyroid drugs. The source of these receptors is a woman aged 18-30 years with Graves disease. Each CDR3 is given with its conserved first and last residue. The order of the fields is CDR3 DNA, CDR3 protein, D gene, V gene, clone size, J gene. The D gene is left open where the match is weak. Size tells how often a clone was seen (once, few, many) or the class of an expanded clone, and some rows leave it out.

TGCAGCGTTGGACCTCGATTGGCCGGGTATGGCTACACCTTC	CSVGPRLAGYGYTF	NA	TRBV29-1	NA	TRBJ1-2
TGTGCCAGCAGCCAGGATCCTACAGGAAGGGAGACCCAGTACTTC	CASSQDPTGRETQYF	NA	TRBV3-1	few	TRBJ2-5
TGTGCCAGCAGCCCCGGTGGGGGAACTGGAAACACCATATATTTT	CASSPGGGTGNTIYF	NA	TRBV6-1	few	TRBJ1-3
TGTGCCAGCAGTTACTGGACGGGCACCGAAGAGACCCAGTACTTC	CASSYWTGTEETQYF	NA	TRBV6-5	few	TRBJ2-5
TGTGCCAGCAGGTATAGCGGGAGATTCGATGAGCAGTTCTTC	CASRYSGRFDEQFF	TRBD2	TRBV11-2	NA	TRBJ2-1
TGTGCCAGCAGCTCACGGACTAGCGGGAGACTGGAGACCCAGTACTTC	CASSSRTSGRLETQYF	TRBD2	TRBV11-1	NA	TRBJ2-5
TGTGCCAGCAGCGCGACCGGGACAGGGGTCTACGAGCAGTACTTC	CASSATGTGVYEQYF	TRBD1	TRBV11-2	many	TRBJ2-7
TGTGCCACCTATTCTCAGGGCTCTGGGGCCAACGTCCTGACTTTC	CATYSQGSGANVLTF	NA	TRBV10-3	few	TRBJ2-6
TGTGCCAGCAGTGAAGTAACGCAGAACACTGAAGCTTTCTTT	CASSEVTQNTEAFF	NA	TRBV13	NA	TRBJ1-1
TGTGCCAGCAGCTCCCGGGATAGCGGGTTCTCCTACAATGAGCAGTTCTTC	CASSSRDSGFSYNEQFF	TRBD2	TRBV7-8	many	TRBJ2-1
TGTGCCAGCAGCAACTCGGGACAGCTCGCTGGAAACACCATATATTTT	CASSNSGQLAGNTIYF	TRBD1	TRBV3-1	NA	TRBJ1-3
TGCAGTGCTAACCTAAAAATACTCAGGGGCCCGGATTATTCATCTGGAAACACCATATATTTT	CSANLKILRGPDYSSGNTIYF	NA	TRBV20-1	NA	TRBJ1-3
TGTGCCAGCAGCTTAGGGATAAATAATTCACCCCTCCACTTT	CASSLGINNSPLHF	NA	TRBV5-1	NA	TRBJ1-6
TGTGCCTGGAGTCACAGGGAGTTCGAAAAACTGTTTTTT	CAWSHREFEKLFF	NA	TRBV30	few	TRBJ1-4
TGTGCCAGCACCCAACACCGGGGCGTGAACACTGAAGCTTTCTTT	CASTQHRGVNTEAFF	NA	TRBV12-3/TRBV12-4	many	TRBJ1-1
TGTGCCACCAGTGGGGGTGGGCGTGCGAACACCGGGGAGCTGTTTTTT	CATSGGGRANTGELFF	NA	TRBV24-1	few	TRBJ2-2
TGTGCCAGCAGACCTCGACAGGGATTGAACACTGAAGCTTTCTTT	CASRPRQGLNTEAFF	TRBD1	TRBV12-3/TRBV12-4	NA	TRBJ1-1
TGTGCCAGCAGTGATCTAACTAACTATGGCTACACCTTC	CASSDLTNYGYTF	NA	TRBV6-1	few	TRBJ1-2
TGTGCCAGTAGTATTCCCTTTCAAGTACCACACGGCTACACCTTC	CASSIPFQVPHGYTF	NA	TRBV19	NA	TRBJ1-2
TGTGCCAGCAGTGAAAACAGGGTAAGGCGCGAGCAGTACTTC	CASSENRVRREQYF	NA	TRBV6-2/TRBV6-3	many	TRBJ2-7
TGTGCCAGCAGCTTATCGTGGCGGAGCTCCTACAATGAGCAGTTCTTC	CASSLSWRSSYNEQFF	NA	TRBV7-9	many	TRBJ2-1
TGCGCCAGCAGCTTGAGACGCGGGGTGGACACCGGGGAGCTGTTTTTT	CASSLRRGVDTGELFF	NA	TRBV5-1	many	TRBJ2-2
TGTGCCAGCAAGGAACAGGGATTTACCGGGGAGCTGTTTTTT	CASKEQGFTGELFF	NA	TRBV6-1	many	TRBJ2-2
TGTGCCAGCAGAACTCAGGGGAACACTGAAGCTTTCTTT	CASRTQGNTEAFF	NA	TRBV6-1	many	TRBJ1-1
TGCGCCAGCAGTGATGACCGGGGAGCATTCTATGGCTACACCTTC	CASSDDRGAFYGYTF	NA	TRBV10-2	NA	TRBJ1-2
TGCAGCGTTGGAGCCGGGAGGACTAGCGGGGGGGCGGTATACGAGCAGTACTTC	CSVGAGRTSGGAVYEQYF	TRBD2	TRBV29-1	NA	TRBJ2-7
TGTGCCAGCAGTTTTGGGGGGGCGGCTGAAGCTTTCTTT	CASSFGGAAEAFF	NA	TRBV4-2	NA	TRBJ1-1
TGTGCCAGCAGCCCGGGACTAGCGGCGACCAATGAGCAGTTCTTC	CASSPGLAATNEQFF	TRBD2	TRBV5-5	many	TRBJ2-1
TGTGCCAGCAGCCAAGTCACGGTGAACACTGAAGCTTTCTTT	CASSQVTVNTEAFF	NA	TRBV3-1	many	TRBJ1-1
TGTGCCAGCAGCGTAGGTGTGGGGGGCAAGATCTCTGGAAACACCATATATTTT	CASSVGVGGKISGNTIYF	NA	TRBV9	many	TRBJ1-3
TGTGCCAGCAGCTTGCGGGAGGTCATGGGCACCGGGGAGCTGTTTTTT	CASSLREVMGTGELFF	TRBD2	TRBV7-2	many	TRBJ2-2
TGTGCCAGCAGTTACGGCCCCATGAACACTGAAGCTTTCTTT	CASSYGPMNTEAFF	NA	TRBV6-5	many	TRBJ1-1
TGCAGTGCTACCGGCCAGGCAGCTCGCGGCGAGCAGTACTTC	CSATGQAARGEQYF	NA	TRBV20-1	many	TRBJ2-7
TGTGCCACCGCCGGCGGGAGCGCTTTCGAGCAGTACTTC	CATAGGSAFEQYF	TRBD2	TRBV12-3/TRBV12-4	many	TRBJ2-7
TGTGCCAGTAGTGTCGGACAGGGGGCACCCGGAAACACCATATATTTT	CASSVGQGAPGNTIYF	TRBD1	TRBV19	NA	TRBJ1-3
TGCAGTGCTAGCCCCAGAAGGAACACTGAAGCTTTCTTT	CSASPRRNTEAFF	NA	TRBV20-1	many	TRBJ1-1
TGTGCCATCACACCAGACAGGAACTCCTACGAGCAGTACTTC	CAITPDRNSYEQYF	NA	TRBV10-3	many	TRBJ2-7
TGTGCCAGCAGCTTAGATCGACTAGCGGGTGTCACCGGGGAGCTGGTTTTT	CASSLDRLAGVTGELVF	TRBD2	TRBV7-2	NA	TRBJ2-2
TGTGCCATCAGTGTGTTGGCCGATAACTATGGCTACACCTTC	CAISVLADNYGYTF	NA	TRBV10-3	few	TRBJ1-2
TGTGCCAGCAGTGATTTGGGTAACACCGGGGAGCTGTTTTTT	CASSDLGNTGELFF	NA	TRBV6-4	NA	TRBJ2-2
TGTGCCAGCAGTTTATTCGGGCGTTCAGGCAGCGGGAGCCCCCAAGAGACCCAGTACTTC	CASSLFGRSGSGSPQETQYF	TRBD2	TRBV28	many	TRBJ2-5
TGTGCCAGCAGCTTATTTCCGGGGGGGAACACTGAAGCTTTCTTT	CASSLFPGGNTEAFF	NA	TRBV11-2	many	TRBJ1-1
TGTGCCAGCAGCGTCGGGACAAACGAGCAGTACTTC	CASSVGTNEQYF	NA	TRBV7-8	many	TRBJ2-7
TGTGCCAGCAGCCAAGACACAGGAGGGGCCAACGTCCTGACTTTC	CASSQDTGGANVLTF	NA	TRBV3-1	many	TRBJ2-6
TGCGCCAGCAGCCAAGACAAAGGAAACACCATATATTTT	CASSQDKGNTIYF	NA	TRBV4-1	NA	TRBJ1-3
TGTGCCAGTAGACTCCGACAGGGGGCTAATCAGCCCCAGCATTTT	CASRLRQGANQPQHF	TRBD1	TRBV19	NA	TRBJ1-5
TGTGCCAGCAGCCAAGGTAGCGGGAGCTCCTACGAGCAGTACTTC	CASSQGSGSSYEQYF	TRBD2	TRBV3-1	many	TRBJ2-7
TGCGCCAGCAGCTTGGGGCGAAGTGAGCAGTTCTTC	CASSLGRSEQFF	NA	TRBV5-1	many	TRBJ2-1
TGCGCCAGCAGCCAAGGATCAGGGCAGTCCCTCACAGATACGCAGTATTTT	CASSQGSGQSLTDTQYF	NA	TRBV4-1	few	TRBJ2-3
TGTGCCAGCAGTTTGAGGGAGGCCCAGTACTTC	CASSLREAQYF	NA	TRBV28	many	TRBJ2-5
TGCACCAGCAGCCAAAACAGCACCATATATTTT	CTSSQNSTIYF	NA	TRBV4-1	NA	TRBJ1-3
TGTGCCACCCTGCAGGGGGTTCAAGAGACCCAGTACTTC	CATLQGVQETQYF	TRBD1	TRBV2	many	TRBJ2-5
TGTGCCAGCAGCTTGGATTTAGCGGGATCCTACAATGAGCAGTTCTTC	CASSLDLAGSYNEQFF	TRBD2	TRBV7-3	many	TRBJ2-1
TGTGCCTCAGAAGGGGGATCTGGAAACACCATATATTTT	CASEGGSGNTIYF	NA	TRBV30	many	TRBJ1-3
TGTGCCAGTAGTATAGGCCCCCGGCCCGAGCAGTACTTC	CASSIGPRPEQYF	NA	TRBV19	NA	TRBJ2-7